Listed here are 2 T cell receptor beta chains from one sample, sequenced in a study of regulatory T cells in long-lasting Graves disease listed by TCRdb under 2021. Interpreted using the paper, the time point label stands for: newly diagnosed GD, antithyroid drugs for less than 3 months. For both TCR sequencing and RNA sequencing, RNA was extracted from PBMCs using TRIzol. Receptors were amplified or captured by multiplex PCR. Reads for this sample came from an Illumina HiSeq 4000. iRepertoire HTBI primers and Arm-PCR amplification of CDR3 regions were used to construct TCR beta libraries. TCRdb took the public reads, trimmed them with fastp at Q25, ran MiXCR for clone calling and kept in-frame beta chains. Every entry covers one CDR3 protein and lists the most common genes and DNA from its rows. The sample table contains over 400,000 distinct CDR3 sequences; only one count was recorded for less than 15% of them. The top ten constitute approximately 17% of the sample.

These data also formed part of another study, on T cells in Graves' hyperthyroidism and ophthalmopathy.

Material: peripheral blood mononuclear cells (PBMCs), obtained at new diagnosis, from a patient treated with antithyroid drugs. All receptors derive from a woman aged 45-60 years with Graves disease. Donor details come from another sample of the same person, matched by shared clones.

This clonotype was recorded many times. The gene calls are TRBV20-1 and TRBJ2-3; D is unresolved. Germline V gene lookup returns CDR1 DFQATT and CDR2 SNEGSKA (reference sequence). Trimming left V 6 bases short and J 5 bases short, with 18 bases between. This CDR3 has 14 residues. In nucleotides, the CDR3 is TGCAGTGCCAGACGGGCCCAGGTGGGAGATACGCAGTATTTT. This translates into CSARRAQVGDTQYF.

This clonotype was observed at least ten times. The junction and the germline gene differ at one end; a read error may be behind it. The rearrangement links TRBV28 to TRBJ2-1; TRBD2 matches at 7 bases. The length of the CDR3 is 14 residues. Germline V gene data show CDR1 as MDHEN and CDR2 as SYDVKM. Here the CDR3 reads CASRIAGSYNEQFF. CDR3 bases: TGCGCCAGCAGGATAGCGGGCTCCTACAATGAGCAGTTCTTC.